This entry lists 22 T cell receptor beta chains sequenced from one sample in a study of CD8 T cells in Susac syndrome. The authors reverse transcribed about 0.5 to 1 ug RNA with random hexamers. From the immunoSEQ multiplex PCR reads, TCRdb called clonotypes with MiXCR, one entry per CDR3 protein. This sample has some 200,000 distinct CDR3 sequences, with about 95% found just once. The sample was CD4+ T cells from PBMCs. Receptors originate from a human donor with multiple sclerosis.

V gene TRBV9 combines with J gene TRBJ2-7; D unclear. The germline V gene encodes CDR1 SGDLS and CDR2 YYNGEE. This CDR3 comprises 14 residues. The V and J ends lost 0 bases and 6 bases respectively, with 13 bases between them. In nucleotides, the CDR3 is TGTGCCAGCAGCGTAGTTGGGCAATCCGCCGAGCAGTACTTC. Residues: CASSVVGQSAEQYF.

V gene TRBV20-1 combines with J gene TRBJ1-5, with a possible D match to TRBD1 (5 bases). Trimming removed 3 bases from V and 4 bases from J, with 13 bases in between. This CDR3 contains 14 residues. CDR1 is DFQATT, CDR2 SNEGSKA, per germline (reference sequence). CDR3 region: CSASRSQGNQPQHF. The CDR3 DNA reads as TGCAGTGCTAGTAGGAGTCAGGGTAATCAGCCCCAGCATTTT.

The rearrangement links TRBV15 to TRBJ2-3; D is unclear. V shed 1 base and J shed 4 bases, with 9 bases lying between them. Germline V lookup: CDR1 LNHNV, CDR2 YYDKDF (reference sequence). The CDR3 has 14 amino acids. CDR3: CATSRGSVADTQYF. The CDR3 DNA follows: TGTGCCACCAGCAGAGGGAGCGTAGCAGATACGCAGTATTTT.

This rearrangement joins TRBV6-5 to TRBJ2-5, with D tentatively TRBD1 (5 bases). V was trimmed by 0 bases and J by 5 bases, leaving 10 bases between them. This CDR3 region has 14 residues. Germline CDR1 MNHEY, CDR2 SVGAGI. The CDR3 nucleotides read TGTGCCAGCAGTTACTCCGACAGCTGGGAGACCCAGTACTTC. Protein: CASSYSDSWETQYF.

CDR3 in amino acids: CASSPRGRAGANVLTF. In DNA form, the CDR3 reads TGTGCCAGCAGCCCCCGCGGCAGGGCTGGGGCCAACGTCCTGACTTTC. The chain links TRBV3-1 to TRBJ2-6; D might be TRBD1 (5 bases). The CDR3 loop spans 16 amino acids. The germline V gene encodes CDR1 LGHDT and CDR2 YNNKEL (reference sequence). Trimming pared 4 bases from V and 2 bases from J, leaving 12 bases between. Looking up the rest from reference TRBV3-1 and TRBJ2-6 gives the full variable domain: DTAVSQTPKYLVTQMGNDKSIKCEQNLGHDTMYWYKQDSKKFLKIMFSYNNKELIINETVPNRFSPKSPDKAHLNLHINSLELGDSAVYFCASSPRGRAGANVLTFGAGSRLTVL.

CDR3 DNA: TGCGCCAGCAGCTTGGACCAGGGGGCTGGCACTGAAGCTTTCTTT. Protein product: CASSLDQGAGTEAFF. This chain uses TRBV5-1 with TRBJ1-1; 8 bases align to TRBD1. V shed 0 bases and J 4 bases; nucleotides not matched to a gene: 5. CDR1 and CDR2 from the germline V gene are SGHRS and YFSETQ. The CDR3 runs 15 residues.

The chain recombines TRBV30 with TRBJ2-5, with unresolved D. This CDR3 has 12 residues. V gave up 3 bases and J gave up 5 bases, with 10 bases separating them. Germline V gives CDR1 GTSNPN, CDR2 SVGIG (reference sequence). The CDR3 coding sequence is TGTGCCTGGAGCCCGGCCAGGGAGACCCAGTACTTC. Translated, it gives CAWSPARETQYF.

This clonotype was detected only once. The rearrangement joins TRBV29-1 to TRBJ2-3; possible D gene TRBD2, 5 bases. Germline CDR1 reads SQVTM; CDR2 reads ANQGSEA. This CDR3 is built from 13 residues. V lost 4 bases and J 3 bases, leaving 11 bases between the germline ends. The CDR3 loop reads CSVAQSGTDTQYF. CDR3 bases: TGCAGCGTTGCCCAGAGCGGAACAGATACGCAGTATTTT.

This CDR3 reads CASSVHPGEQYF. In DNA form, the CDR3 reads TGTGCCAGCAGCGTACACCCGGGTGAGCAGTACTTC. The V and J genes are TRBV9 and TRBJ2-7; D ambiguous. The germline V gene has CDR1 SGDLS and CDR2 YYNGEE. The CDR3 has 12 residues. Trimming took 1 base from V and 7 from J, leaving 9 bases between them.

J is TRBJ1-2 and V is TRBV20-1; D might be TRBD1 (5 bases). Germline CDR1 DFQATT, CDR2 SNEGSKA (reference sequence). The length of the CDR3 is 14 residues. V was trimmed by 1 base and J by 3 bases, leaving 12 bases between them. The CDR3 DNA follows: TGCAGTGCTAGAGTCCGGCAGGGCGACTATGGCTACACCTTC. It codes for CSARVRQGDYGYTF.

The chain uses TRBV20-1 and TRBJ1-1; 7 bases are shared with TRBD1. V gave up 2 bases and J gave up 6 bases; unmatched junction bases: 3. The CDR3 extends over 12 amino acids. Per the germline V gene, CDR1 is DFQATT and CDR2 is SNEGSKA (reference sequence). The CDR3 DNA reads as TGCAGTGCTAGAAACAGGGGCCCTGAAGCTTTCTTT. This sequence encodes CSARNRGPEAFF.

The J gene is TRBJ2-7, the V gene TRBV12-3 or TRBV12-4; possible D gene TRBD2, 6 bases. The length of the CDR3 is 14 residues. Between the trimmed V and J ends, which lost 5 bases and 2 bases, there was a span of 13 bases. The DNA of the CDR3 is TGTGCCAGCAGTGGAGGGACTTCCACCTACGAGCAGTACTTC. This codes for CASSGGTSTYEQYF.

This chain connects TRBV11-2 to TRBJ1-3, with D possibly being TRBD1 (5 bases). Between the trimmed V and J ends, which lost 5 bases and 0 bases, there was a span of 14 bases. This CDR3 has 16 residues. From germline, CDR1 is SGHAT and CDR2 FQNNGV. For the CDR3, the DNA is TGTGCCAGCAGCCTGACGGGGGGGTTCTCTGGAAACACCATATATTTT. It is translated as CASSLTGGFSGNTIYF.

CDR3 residues: CASSYLAGGQETQYF. The CDR3, as DNA: TGTGCCAGCAGTTACTTGGCAGGGGGGCAAGAGACCCAGTACTTC. This sequence joins TRBV6-5 and TRBJ2-5; D perhaps matches TRBD1 (7 bases). This CDR3 is built from 15 residues. V gave up 1 base and J gave up 2 bases, with 11 bases separating them. The germline V gene encodes CDR1 MNHEY and CDR2 SVGAGI.

This chain links TRBV29-1 with TRBJ1-4; a possible D gene is TRBD1 (5 bases). The CDR3 loop spans 13 amino acids. V lost 3 bases and J 6 bases, leaving 11 bases between the germline ends. Germline assignment: CDR1 SQVTM and CDR2 ANQGSEA. The CDR3 DNA reads TGCAGCGTTGATGAATGGGGGGATGAAAAACTGTTTTTT. Translation: CSVDEWGDEKLFF.

This clonotype has more than one count but fewer than ten. This chain links TRBV12-3 or TRBV12-4 with TRBJ2-3; no firm D call. Trimming took 0 bases from V and 1 from J, leaving 5 bases between them. The CDR3 contains 14 residues. Written as DNA, the CDR3 is TGTGCCAGCAGTTTAGCTGGGGGCACAGATACGCAGTATTTT. Amino acids: CASSLAGGTDTQYF.

V and J are TRBV30 and TRBJ2-7, with TRBD2 matching over 7 bases. Trimming at V came to 2 bases and at J to 2 bases, leaving 6 bases not matched to a gene. CDR1 is GTSNPN and CDR2 is SVGIG in the germline V gene (reference sequence). The CDR3 totals 14 residues. The CDR3 loop reads CAWSPIAGPYEQYF. In nucleotides, the CDR3 is TGTGCCTGGAGTCCGATAGCGGGTCCCTACGAGCAGTACTTC.

This clonotype was seen a single time. This chain uses TRBV19 with TRBJ2-2; 9 nucleotides match TRBD1. In germline, CDR1 is LNHDA, CDR2 SQIVND (reference sequence). This CDR3 has 14 amino acids. V was clipped by 5 bases and J by 6 bases; unmatched bases: 4. CDR3 sequence reads: CASSSGQGAGELFF. As DNA, the CDR3 is TGTGCCAGTAGTTCGGGACAGGGCGCCGGGGAGCTGTTTTTT.

The genes are TRBV20-1 and TRBJ2-1, with 8 bases fitting TRBD1. Germline CDR1 DFQATT, CDR2 SNEGSKA (reference sequence). CDR3 length: 16 residues. The V gene end was trimmed by 5 bases and the J gene end by 0 bases; junction bases not matched to a gene: 9. CDR3 loop: CSALTDTGGSYNEQFF. As DNA, the CDR3 is TGCAGTGCTCTGACCGATACAGGGGGCTCCTACAATGAGCAGTTCTTC.

The chain recombines TRBV4-1 with TRBJ1-4; 7 nucleotides match TRBD1. Germline trimming cut 10 bases from V and 12 bases from J; bases unmatched to any gene: 8. Per the germline V gene, CDR1 is MGHRA and CDR2 is YSYEKL. The CDR3 contains 11 residues. The CDR3 sequence is CATQGFEELFF. CDR3 nucleotides: TGCGCCACACAGGGGTTTGAGGAACTGTTTTTT.

Only one count was recorded for this clonotype. The chain recombines TRBV24-1 with TRBJ2-3; 11 positions agree with TRBD2. V dropped 5 bases and J dropped 11; count of bases not matched to a gene: 5. Germline CDR1 KGHDR, CDR2 SFDVKD. This CDR3 has 13 residues. The CDR3 DNA reads TGTGCCACCAGTGCGGGGACTAGCGGCGAGCAGTATTTT. It is translated as CATSAGTSGEQYF.

V and J are TRBV5-4 and TRBJ2-3; 8 bases agree with TRBD2. There are 16 residues in the CDR3. The germline gives CDR1 SGHNT, CDR2 YYREEE (reference sequence). J gave up 0 bases and V 0 bases, and 3 bases lay outside the gene matches. CDR3 nucleotide sequence: TGTGCCAGCAGCTTGGGCGGGGGGCTGAGCACAGATACGCAGTATTTT. Translation: CASSLGGGLSTDTQYF. The whole variable domain, remainder taken from reference TRBV5-4 and TRBJ2-3, is ETGVTQSPTHLIKTRGQQVTLRCSSQSGHNTVSWYQQALGQGPQFIFQYYREEENGRGNFPPRFSGLQFPNYSSELNVNALELDDSALYLCASSLGGGLSTDTQYFGPGTRLTVL.